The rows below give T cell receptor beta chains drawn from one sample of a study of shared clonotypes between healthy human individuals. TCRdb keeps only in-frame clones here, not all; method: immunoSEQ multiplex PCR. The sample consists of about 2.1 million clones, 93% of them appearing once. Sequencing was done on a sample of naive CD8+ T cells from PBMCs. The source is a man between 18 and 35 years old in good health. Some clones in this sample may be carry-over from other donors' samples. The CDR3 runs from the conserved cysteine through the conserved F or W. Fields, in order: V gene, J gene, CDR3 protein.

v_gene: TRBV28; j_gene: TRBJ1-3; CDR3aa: CASSPSGPSGNTIYF
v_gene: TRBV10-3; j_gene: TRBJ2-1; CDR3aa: CAISALVGEQFF
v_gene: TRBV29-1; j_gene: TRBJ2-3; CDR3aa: CSVEDQTWGGRSGSTDTQYF
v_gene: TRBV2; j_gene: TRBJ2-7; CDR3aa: CASSDSTYWEQYF
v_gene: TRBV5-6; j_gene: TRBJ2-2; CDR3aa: CASSFLHTGELFF
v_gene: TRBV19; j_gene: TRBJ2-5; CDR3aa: CASSLGAGGETQYF
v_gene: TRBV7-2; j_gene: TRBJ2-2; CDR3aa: CASSFPRGTVNTGELFF
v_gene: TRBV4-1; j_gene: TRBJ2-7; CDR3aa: CASSQVGRNYEQYF
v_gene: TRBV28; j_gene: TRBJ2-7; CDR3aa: CASTSVPGYEQYF
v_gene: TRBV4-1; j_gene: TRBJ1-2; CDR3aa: CASSHPTGGVGYTF
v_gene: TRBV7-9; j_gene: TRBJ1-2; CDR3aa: CASSLAGSDYGYTF
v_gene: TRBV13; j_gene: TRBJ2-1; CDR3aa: CASSFRVSYNEQFF
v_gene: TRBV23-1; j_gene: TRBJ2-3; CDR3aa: CASSPEEDTQYF
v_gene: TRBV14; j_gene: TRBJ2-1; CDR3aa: CASSQAEYSYNEQFF
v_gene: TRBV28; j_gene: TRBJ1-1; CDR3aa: CASSSWDRGLTEAFF
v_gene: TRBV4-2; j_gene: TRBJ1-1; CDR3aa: CASSHWDGEAFF
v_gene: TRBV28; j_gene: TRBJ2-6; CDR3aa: CASSPLGVSRFYGANVLTF
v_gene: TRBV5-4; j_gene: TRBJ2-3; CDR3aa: CASSLAVLKDGGADTQYF
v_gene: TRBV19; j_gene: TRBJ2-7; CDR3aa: CASSIGLSSSYEQYF
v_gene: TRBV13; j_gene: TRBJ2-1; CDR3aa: CASSPGGEQFF
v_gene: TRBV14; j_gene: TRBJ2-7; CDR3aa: CASSATGSYEQYF
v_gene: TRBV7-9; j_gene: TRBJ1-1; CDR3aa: CASSPTQNTEAFF